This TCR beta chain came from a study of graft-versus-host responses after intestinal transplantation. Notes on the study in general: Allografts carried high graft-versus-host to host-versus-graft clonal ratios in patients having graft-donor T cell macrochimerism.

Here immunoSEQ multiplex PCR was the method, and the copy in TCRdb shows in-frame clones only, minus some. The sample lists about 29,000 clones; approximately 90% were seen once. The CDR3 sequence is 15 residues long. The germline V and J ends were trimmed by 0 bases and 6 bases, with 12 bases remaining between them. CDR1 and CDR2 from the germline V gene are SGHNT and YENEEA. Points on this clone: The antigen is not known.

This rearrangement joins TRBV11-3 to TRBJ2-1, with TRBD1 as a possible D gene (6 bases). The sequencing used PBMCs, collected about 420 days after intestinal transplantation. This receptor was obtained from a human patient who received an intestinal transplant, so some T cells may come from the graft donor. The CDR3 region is CASSLEQGSPNEQFF. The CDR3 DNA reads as TGTGCCAGCAGCTTAGAACAGGGATCCCCCAATGAGCAGTTCTTC.